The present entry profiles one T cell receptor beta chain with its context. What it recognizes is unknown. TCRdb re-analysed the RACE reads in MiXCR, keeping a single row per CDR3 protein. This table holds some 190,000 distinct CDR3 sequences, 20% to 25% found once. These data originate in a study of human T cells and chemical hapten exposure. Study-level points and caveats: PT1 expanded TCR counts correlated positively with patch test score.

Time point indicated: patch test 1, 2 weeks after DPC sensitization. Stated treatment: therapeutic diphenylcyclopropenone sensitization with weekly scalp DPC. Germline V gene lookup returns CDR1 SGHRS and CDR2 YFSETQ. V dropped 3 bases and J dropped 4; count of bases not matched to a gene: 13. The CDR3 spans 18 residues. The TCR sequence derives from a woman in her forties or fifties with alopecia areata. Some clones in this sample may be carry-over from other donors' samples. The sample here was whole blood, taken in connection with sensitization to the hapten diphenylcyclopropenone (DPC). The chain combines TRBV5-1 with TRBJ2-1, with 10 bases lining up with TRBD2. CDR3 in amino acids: CASSSTSSGSNSYNEQFF. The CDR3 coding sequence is TGCGCCAGCAGCTCGACCTCTAGCGGGAGTAATTCTTACAATGAGCAGTTCTTC.